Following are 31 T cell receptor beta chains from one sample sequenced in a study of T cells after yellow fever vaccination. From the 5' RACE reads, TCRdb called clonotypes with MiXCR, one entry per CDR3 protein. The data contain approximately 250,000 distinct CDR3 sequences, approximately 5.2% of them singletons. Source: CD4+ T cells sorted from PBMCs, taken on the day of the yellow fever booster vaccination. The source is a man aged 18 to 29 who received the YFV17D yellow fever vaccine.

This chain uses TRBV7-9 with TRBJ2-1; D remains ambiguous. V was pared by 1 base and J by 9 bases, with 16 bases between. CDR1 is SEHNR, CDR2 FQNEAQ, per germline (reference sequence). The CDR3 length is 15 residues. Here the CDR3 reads CASSLGTGNTGEQFF. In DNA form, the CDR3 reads TGTGCCAGCAGCTTAGGGACCGGCAACACGGGTGAGCAGTTCTTC. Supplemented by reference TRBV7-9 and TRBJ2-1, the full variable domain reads DTGVSQNPRHKITKRGQNVTFRCDPISEHNRLYWYRQTLGQGPEFLTYFQNEAQLEKSRLLSDRFSAERPKGSFSTLEIQRTEQGDSAMYLCASSLGTGNTGEQFFGPGTRLTVL.

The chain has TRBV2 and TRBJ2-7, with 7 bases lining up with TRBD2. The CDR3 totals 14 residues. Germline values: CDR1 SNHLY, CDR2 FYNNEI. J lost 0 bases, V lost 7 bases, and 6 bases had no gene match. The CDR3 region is CASTSGVSSYEQYF. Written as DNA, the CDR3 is TGTGCCAGCACAAGCGGGGTCAGCTCCTACGAGCAGTACTTC. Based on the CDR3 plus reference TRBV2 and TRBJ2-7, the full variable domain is EPEVTQTPSHQVTQMGQEVILRCVPISNHLYFYWYRQILGQKVEFLVSFYNNEISEKSEIFDDQFSVERPDGSNFTLKIRSTKLEDSAMYFCASTSGVSSYEQYFGPGTRLTVT.

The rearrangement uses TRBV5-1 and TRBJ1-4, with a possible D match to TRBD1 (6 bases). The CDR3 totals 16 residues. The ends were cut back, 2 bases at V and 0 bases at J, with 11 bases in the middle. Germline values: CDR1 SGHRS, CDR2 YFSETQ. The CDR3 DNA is TGCGCCAGCAGCTTCGGACAGATGGCAACTAATGAAAAACTGTTTTTT. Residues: CASSFGQMATNEKLFF.

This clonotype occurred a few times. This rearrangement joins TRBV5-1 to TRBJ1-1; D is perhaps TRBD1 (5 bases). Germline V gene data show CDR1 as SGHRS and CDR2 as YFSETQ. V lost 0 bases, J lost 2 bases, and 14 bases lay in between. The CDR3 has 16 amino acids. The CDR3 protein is CASSLGGRDGNTEAFF. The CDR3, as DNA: TGCGCCAGCAGCTTGGGCGGCAGGGACGGAAACACTGAAGCTTTCTTT.

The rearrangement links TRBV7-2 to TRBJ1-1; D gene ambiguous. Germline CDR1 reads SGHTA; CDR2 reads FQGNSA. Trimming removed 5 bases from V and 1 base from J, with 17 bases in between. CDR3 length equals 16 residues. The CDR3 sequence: CASSPAVRRWNTEAFF. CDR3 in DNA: TGTGCCAGCAGCCCTGCGGTCAGGCGCTGGAACACTGAAGCTTTCTTT.

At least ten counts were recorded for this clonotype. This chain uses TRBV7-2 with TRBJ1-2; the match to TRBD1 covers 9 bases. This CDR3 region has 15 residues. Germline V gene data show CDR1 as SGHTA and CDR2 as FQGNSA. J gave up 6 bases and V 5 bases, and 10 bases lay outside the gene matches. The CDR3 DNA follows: TGTGCCAGCAGCCATCCGGGACAGGGATTCAATGGCTACACCTTC. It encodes CASSHPGQGFNGYTF.

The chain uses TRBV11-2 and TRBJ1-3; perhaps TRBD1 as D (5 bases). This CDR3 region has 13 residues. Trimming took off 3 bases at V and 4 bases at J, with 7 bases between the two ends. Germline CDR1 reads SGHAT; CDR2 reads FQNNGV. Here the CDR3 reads CASSFQGGNTIYF. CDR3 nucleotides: TGTGCCAGCAGCTTTCAGGGAGGAAACACCATATATTTT.

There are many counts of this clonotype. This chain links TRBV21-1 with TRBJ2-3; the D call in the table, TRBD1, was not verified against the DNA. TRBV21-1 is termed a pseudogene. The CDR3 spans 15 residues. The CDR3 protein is CASLRRTGAADTQYF. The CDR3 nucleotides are TGTGCCAGCCTACGTCGGACAGGGGCGGCAGATACGCAGTATTTT.

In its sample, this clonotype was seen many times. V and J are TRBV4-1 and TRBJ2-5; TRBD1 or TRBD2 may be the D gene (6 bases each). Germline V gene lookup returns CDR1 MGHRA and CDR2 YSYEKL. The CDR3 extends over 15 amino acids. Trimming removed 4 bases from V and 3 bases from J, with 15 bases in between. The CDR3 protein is CASSLQGTYKETQYF. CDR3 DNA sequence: TGCGCCAGCAGCCTCCAGGGGACTTACAAAGAGACCCAGTACTTC.

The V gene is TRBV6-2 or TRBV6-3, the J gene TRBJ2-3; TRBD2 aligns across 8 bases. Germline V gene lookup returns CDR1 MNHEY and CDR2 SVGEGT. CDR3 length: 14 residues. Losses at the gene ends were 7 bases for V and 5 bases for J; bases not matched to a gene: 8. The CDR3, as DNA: TGTGCCAGCACCCAGCGGGGGCTGGGAGATACGCAGTATTTT. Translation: CASTQRGLGDTQYF.

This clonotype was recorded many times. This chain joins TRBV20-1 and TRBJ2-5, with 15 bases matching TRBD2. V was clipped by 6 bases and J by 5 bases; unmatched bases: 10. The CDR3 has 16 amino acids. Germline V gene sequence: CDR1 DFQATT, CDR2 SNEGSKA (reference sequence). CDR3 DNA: TGCAGTGCAGAGGGACTAGCGGGGGGAATGTCCGAGACCCAGTACTTC. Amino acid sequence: CSAEGLAGGMSETQYF.

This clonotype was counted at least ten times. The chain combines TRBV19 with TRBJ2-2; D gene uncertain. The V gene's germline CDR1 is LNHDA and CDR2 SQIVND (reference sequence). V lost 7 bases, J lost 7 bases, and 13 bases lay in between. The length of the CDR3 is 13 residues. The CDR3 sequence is CASISGGRGELFF. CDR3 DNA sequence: TGTGCCAGTATCTCGGGTGGTCGCGGGGAGCTGTTTTTT.

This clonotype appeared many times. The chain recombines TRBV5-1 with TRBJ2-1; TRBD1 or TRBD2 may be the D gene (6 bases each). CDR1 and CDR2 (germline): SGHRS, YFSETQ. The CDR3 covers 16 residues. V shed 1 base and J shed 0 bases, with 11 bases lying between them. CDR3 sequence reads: CASSLTGASSYNEQFF. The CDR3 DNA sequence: TGCGCCAGCAGCTTGACGGGGGCTAGCTCCTACAATGAGCAGTTCTTC. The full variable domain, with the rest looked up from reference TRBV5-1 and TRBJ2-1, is KAGVTQTPRYLIKTRGQQVTLSCSPISGHRSVSWYQQTPGQGLQFLFEYFSETQRNKGNFPGRFSGRQFSNSRSEMNVSTLELGDSALYLCASSLTGASSYNEQFFGPGTRLTVL.

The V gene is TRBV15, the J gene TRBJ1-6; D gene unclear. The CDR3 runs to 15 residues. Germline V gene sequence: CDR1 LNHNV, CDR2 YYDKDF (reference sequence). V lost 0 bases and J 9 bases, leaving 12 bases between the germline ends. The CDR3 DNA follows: TGTGCCACCAGCAGAGATGGGATTGGGAGTTCACCCCTCCACTTT. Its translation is CATSRDGIGSSPLHF.

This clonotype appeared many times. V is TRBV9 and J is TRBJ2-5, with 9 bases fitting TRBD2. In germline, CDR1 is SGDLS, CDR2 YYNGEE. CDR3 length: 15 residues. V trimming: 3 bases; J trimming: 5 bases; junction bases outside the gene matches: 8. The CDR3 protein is CASSAGLAGDETQYF. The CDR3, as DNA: TGTGCCAGCAGCGCGGGTTTAGCGGGGGATGAGACCCAGTACTTC.

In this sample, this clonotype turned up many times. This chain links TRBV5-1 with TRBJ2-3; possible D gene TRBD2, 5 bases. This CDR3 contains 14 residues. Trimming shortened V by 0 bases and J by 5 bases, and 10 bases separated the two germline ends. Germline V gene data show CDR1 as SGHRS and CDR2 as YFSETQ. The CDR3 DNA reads TGCGCCAGCAGCTTGGCCGGGGTCGAAGATACGCAGTATTTT. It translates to CASSLAGVEDTQYF. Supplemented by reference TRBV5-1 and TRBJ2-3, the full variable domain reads KAGVTQTPRYLIKTRGQQVTLSCSPISGHRSVSWYQQTPGQGLQFLFEYFSETQRNKGNFPGRFSGRQFSNSRSEMNVSTLELGDSALYLCASSLAGVEDTQYFGPGTRLTVL.

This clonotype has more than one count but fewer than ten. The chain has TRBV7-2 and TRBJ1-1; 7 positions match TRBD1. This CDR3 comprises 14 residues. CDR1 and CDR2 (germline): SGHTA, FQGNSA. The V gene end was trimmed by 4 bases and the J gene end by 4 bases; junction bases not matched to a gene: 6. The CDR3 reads CASSYAGGVTEAFF. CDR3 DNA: TGTGCCAGCAGCTACGCAGGGGGTGTCACTGAAGCTTTCTTT.

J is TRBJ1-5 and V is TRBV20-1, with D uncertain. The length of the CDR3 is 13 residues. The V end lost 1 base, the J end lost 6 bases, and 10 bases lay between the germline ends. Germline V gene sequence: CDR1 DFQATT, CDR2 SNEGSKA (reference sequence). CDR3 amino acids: CSARAGPAQPQHF. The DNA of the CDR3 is TGCAGTGCTAGAGCAGGCCCGGCTCAGCCCCAGCATTTT.

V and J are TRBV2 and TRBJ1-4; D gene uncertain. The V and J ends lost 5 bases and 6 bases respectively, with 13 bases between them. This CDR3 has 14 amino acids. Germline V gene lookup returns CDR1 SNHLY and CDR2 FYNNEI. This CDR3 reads CASSPRRVDEKLFF. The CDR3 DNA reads TGTGCCAGCAGTCCCCGGCGGGTGGATGAAAAACTGTTTTTT. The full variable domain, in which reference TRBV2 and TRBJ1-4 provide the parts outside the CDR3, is EPEVTQTPSHQVTQMGQEVILRCVPISNHLYFYWYRQILGQKVEFLVSFYNNEISEKSEIFDDQFSVERPDGSNFTLKIRSTKLEDSAMYFCASSPRRVDEKLFFGSGTQLSVL.

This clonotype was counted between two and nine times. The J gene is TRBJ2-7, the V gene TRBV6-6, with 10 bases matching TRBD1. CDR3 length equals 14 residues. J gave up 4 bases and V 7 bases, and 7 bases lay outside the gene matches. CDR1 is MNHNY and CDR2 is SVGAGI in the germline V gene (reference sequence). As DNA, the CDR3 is TGTGCCAGCACGCCGGGACAGGGGTTGTACGAGCAGTACGTC. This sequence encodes CASTPGQGLYEQYV.

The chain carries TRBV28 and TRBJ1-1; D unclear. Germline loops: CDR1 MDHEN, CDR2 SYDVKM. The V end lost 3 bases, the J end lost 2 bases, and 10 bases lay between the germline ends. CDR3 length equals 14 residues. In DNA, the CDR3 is TGTGCCAGCAGTTTTTGGCAGCAAAACACTGAAGCTTTCTTT. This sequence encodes CASSFWQQNTEAFF.

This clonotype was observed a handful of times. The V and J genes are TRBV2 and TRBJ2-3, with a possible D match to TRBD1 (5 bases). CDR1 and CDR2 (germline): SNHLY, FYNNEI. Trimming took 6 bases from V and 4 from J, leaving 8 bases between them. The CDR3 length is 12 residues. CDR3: CASRAGPDTQYF. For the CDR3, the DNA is TGTGCCAGCAGAGCAGGGCCAGATACGCAGTATTTT.

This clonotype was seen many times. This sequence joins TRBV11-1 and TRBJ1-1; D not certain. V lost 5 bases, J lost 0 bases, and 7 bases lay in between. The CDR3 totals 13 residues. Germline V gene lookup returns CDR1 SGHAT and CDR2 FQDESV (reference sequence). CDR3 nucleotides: TGTGCCAGCAGCCTTACATTGAACACTGAAGCTTTCTTT. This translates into CASSLTLNTEAFF.

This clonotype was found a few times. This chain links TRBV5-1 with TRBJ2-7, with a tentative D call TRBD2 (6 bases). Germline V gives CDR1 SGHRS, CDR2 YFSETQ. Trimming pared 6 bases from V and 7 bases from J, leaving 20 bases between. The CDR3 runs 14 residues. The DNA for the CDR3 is TGCGCCAGCAAAACCGGGACGGGGGAAGTAGAGCAGTACTTC. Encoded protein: CASKTGTGEVEQYF.

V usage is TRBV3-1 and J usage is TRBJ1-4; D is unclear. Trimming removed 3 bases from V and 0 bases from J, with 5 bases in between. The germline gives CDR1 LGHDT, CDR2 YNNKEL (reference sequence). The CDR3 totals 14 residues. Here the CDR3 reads CASSQGTTNEKLFF. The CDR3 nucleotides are TGTGCCAGCAGCCAGGGAACAACTAATGAAAAACTGTTTTTT.

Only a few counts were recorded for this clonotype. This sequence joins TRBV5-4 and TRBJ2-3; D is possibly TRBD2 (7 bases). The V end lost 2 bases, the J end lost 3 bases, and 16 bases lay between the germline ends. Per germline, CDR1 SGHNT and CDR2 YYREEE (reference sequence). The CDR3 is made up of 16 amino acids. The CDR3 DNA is TGTGCCAGCAGCTTCTTCTTGGCGGGGGCAACAGATACGCAGTATTTT. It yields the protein CASSFFLAGATDTQYF.

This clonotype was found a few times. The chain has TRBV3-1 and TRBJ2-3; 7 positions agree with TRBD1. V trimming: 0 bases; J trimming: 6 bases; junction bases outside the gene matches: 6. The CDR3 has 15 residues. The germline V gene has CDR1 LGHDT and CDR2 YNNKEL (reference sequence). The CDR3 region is CASSQDRQGWDTQYF. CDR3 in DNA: TGTGCCAGCAGCCAAGACCGACAGGGCTGGGATACGCAGTATTTT.

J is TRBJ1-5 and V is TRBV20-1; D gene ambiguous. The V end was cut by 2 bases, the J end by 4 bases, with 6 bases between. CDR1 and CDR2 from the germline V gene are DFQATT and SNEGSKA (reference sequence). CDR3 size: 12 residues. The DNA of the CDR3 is TGCAGTGCTAGACCACCTAATCAGCCCCAGCATTTT. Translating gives CSARPPNQPQHF.

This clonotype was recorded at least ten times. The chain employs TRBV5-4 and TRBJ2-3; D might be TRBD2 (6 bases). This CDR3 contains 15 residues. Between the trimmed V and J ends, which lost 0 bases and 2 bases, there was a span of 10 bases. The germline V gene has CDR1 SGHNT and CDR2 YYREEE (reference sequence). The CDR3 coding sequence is TGTGCCAGCAGCTTGGGTGGGGGGTACACAGATACGCAGTATTTT. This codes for CASSLGGGYTDTQYF.

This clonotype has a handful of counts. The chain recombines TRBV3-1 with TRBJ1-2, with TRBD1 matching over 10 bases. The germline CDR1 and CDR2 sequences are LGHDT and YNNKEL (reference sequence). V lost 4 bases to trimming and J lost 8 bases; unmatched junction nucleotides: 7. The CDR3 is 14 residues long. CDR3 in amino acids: CASSPGTGERGYTF. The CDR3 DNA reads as TGTGCCAGCAGCCCTGGGACAGGGGAAAGGGGCTACACCTTC.

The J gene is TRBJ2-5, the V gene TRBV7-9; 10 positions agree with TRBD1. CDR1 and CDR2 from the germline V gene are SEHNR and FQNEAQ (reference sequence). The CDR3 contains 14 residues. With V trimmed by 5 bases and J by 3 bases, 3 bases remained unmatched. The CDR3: CASSVGQGEETQYF. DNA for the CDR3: TGTGCCAGCAGCGTAGGACAGGGGGAAGAGACCCAGTACTTC.